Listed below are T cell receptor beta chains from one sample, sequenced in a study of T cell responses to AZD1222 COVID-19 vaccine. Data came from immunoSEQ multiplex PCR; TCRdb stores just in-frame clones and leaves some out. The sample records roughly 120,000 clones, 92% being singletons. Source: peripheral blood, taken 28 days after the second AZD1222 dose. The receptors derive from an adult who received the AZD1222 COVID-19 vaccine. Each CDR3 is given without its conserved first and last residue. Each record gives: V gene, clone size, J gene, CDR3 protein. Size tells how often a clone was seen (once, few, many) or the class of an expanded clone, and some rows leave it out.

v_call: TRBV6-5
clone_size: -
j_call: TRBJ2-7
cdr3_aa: ASSRLDIDYEQY

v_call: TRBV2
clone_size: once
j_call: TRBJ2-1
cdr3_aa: ASSEGTGGLHNEQF

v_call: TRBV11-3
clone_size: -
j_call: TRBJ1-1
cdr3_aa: ASSSSQDQDTEAF

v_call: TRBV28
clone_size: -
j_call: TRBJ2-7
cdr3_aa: ASSLPGTESFYEQY

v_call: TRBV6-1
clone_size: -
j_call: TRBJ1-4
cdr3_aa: ASSAQYPRGIGTNEKLF

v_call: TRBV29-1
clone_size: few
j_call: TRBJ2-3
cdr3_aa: SVDALNGTPKSSTDTQY

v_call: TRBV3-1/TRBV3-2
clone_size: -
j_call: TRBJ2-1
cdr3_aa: ASSPRIKTTSGGEYNEQF

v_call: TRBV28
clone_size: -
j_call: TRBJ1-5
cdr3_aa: ASSSTGTLNQPQH

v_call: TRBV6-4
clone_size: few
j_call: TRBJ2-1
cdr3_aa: ASSDLAEHNEQF

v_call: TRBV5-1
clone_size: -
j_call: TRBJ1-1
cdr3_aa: ASSLINRVSRDTEAF

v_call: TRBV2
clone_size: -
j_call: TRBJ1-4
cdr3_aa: ASSGGTGTIGEKLF

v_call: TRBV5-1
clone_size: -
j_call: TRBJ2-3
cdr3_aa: ASSLAWRTDTQY

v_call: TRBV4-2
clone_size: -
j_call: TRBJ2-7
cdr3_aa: ASSQGIGPGDRGFEQY

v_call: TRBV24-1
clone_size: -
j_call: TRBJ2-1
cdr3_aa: ATSGLAGGPGDAEQF

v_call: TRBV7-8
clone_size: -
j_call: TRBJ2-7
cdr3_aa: ASSATAGGSEQY

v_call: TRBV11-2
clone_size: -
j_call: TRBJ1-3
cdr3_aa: ASSLVRGPGGNTIY

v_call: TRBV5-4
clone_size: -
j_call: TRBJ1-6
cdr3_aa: ASSTYDGYNSPLH

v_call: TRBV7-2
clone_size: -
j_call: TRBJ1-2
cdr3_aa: ASSLLPDRGNT

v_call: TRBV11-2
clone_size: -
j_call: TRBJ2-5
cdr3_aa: ASSPNRADQETQY

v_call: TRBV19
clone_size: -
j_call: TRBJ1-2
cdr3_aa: ASSGQTGQPYGYT

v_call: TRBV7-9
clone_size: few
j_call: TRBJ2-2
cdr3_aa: ASGPRGGLASTGELF

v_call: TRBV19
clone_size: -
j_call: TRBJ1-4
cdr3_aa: ASLTSGTPGPEKLF

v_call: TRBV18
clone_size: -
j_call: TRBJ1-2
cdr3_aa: ASSPSAGADGYT

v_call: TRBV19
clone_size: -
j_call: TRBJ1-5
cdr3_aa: ASKDLGGQPQH

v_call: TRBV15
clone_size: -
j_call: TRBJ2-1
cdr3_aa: ATSRLYNEQF

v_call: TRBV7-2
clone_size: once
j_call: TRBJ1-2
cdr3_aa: ASSSTPPEGYGYT

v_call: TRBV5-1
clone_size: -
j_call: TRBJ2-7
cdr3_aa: ASSVGTGRVYEQY

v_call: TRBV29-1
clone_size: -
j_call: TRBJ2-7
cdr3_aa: SVEGLAGPYEQY